One and the same sample provided the 5 T cell receptor beta chains below, sequenced in a study of CD8 T cells in ankylosing spondylitis (dated by TCRdb to the late 2010s). Their antigen targets remain unknown. Results the study describes overall, beyond this receptor: A TCR beta motif made up of several highly homologous amino acid variants appeared to be characteristic of blood from ankylosing spondylitis patients.

Library generation was performed with 5' RACE. Sequencing was performed on an Illumina HiSeq 2500. Clones were called with MiXCR by TCRdb after fastp trimmed the public reads at Q25, and only in-frame beta chains were retained. Entries that share a CDR3 protein sequence are merged under the most common genes and DNA. This sample lists about 800,000 distinct CDR3 sequences; about 10% were detected once. The biggest ten clones account for about 0.5% of the sample. The specimen sequenced was blood, either unsorted or a sorted T cell fraction (not recorded which). The receptors originated from a male donor with ankylosing spondylitis.

This clonotype came up a few times. The rearrangement links TRBV7-2 to TRBJ2-5; perhaps TRBD1 as D (6 bases). The CDR3 runs 15 residues. V lost 4 bases and J 2 bases, leaving 14 bases between the germline ends. The germline V gene has CDR1 SGHTA and CDR2 FQGNSA. The CDR3, as DNA: TGTGCCAGCAGCTCACACAGGGATTGGCAAGAGACCCAGTACTTC. Its protein is CASSSHRDWQETQYF.

The chain uses TRBV6-5 and TRBJ1-1; D is unclear. Per germline, CDR1 MNHEY and CDR2 SVGAGI. CDR3 length: 17 amino acids. The V end was cut by 6 bases, the J end by 1 base, with 21 bases between. The CDR3 sequence: CASSFTSLTVPNTEAFF. Here the CDR3 DNA reads TGTGCCAGCAGCTTTACTAGTTTAACTGTCCCGAACACTGAAGCTTTCTTT.

The V gene is TRBV7-9, the J gene TRBJ1-5, with D possibly matching TRBD1 (6 bases). Germline V CDR1 and CDR2: SEHNR, FQNEAQ (reference sequence). This CDR3 has 13 residues. With 5 bases removed from V and 6 bases from J, the gap between germline ends came to 11 bases. This CDR3 reads CASSTIQGQPQHF. CDR3 bases: TGTGCCAGCAGCACGATACAGGGTCAGCCCCAGCATTTT. Full variable domain (missing parts from reference TRBV7-9 and TRBJ1-5): DTGVSQNPRHKITKRGQNVTFRCDPISEHNRLYWYRQTLGQGPEFLTYFQNEAQLEKSRLLSDRFSAERPKGSFSTLEIQRTEQGDSAMYLCASSTIQGQPQHFGDGTRLSIL.

The chain employs TRBV5-1 and TRBJ2-3, with TRBD2 matching 10 bases. Looked up from germline, CDR1 is SGHRS and CDR2 is YFSETQ. The V segment lost 8 bases and the J segment 3 bases; nucleotides outside the gene matches: 12. This CDR3 is built from 16 residues. The CDR3 loop reads CASRMLLAGHTDTQYF. The CDR3 DNA follows: TGCGCCAGTCGCATGTTACTAGCGGGACATACAGATACGCAGTATTTT.

In this sample, this clonotype turned up a few times. The CDR3 region is CASSLNRVYTEAFF. CDR3 nucleotide sequence: TGTGCCAGCAGTTTGAACAGGGTATACACTGAAGCTTTCTTT. The chain links TRBV12-3 or TRBV12-4 to TRBJ1-1; D might be TRBD1 (6 bases). The CDR3 sequence is 14 residues long. Trimming removed 3 bases at V and 3 bases at J, with 11 bases between.